This T cell receptor beta chain was sequenced in a study of beta chain features in type 1 diabetes. Study-wide points: Patients showed naive, central memory and Treg TCRB repertoires that appeared more similar than those of healthy donors. VDJ junctions from type 1 diabetes patients carried fewer insertions and larger deletions. PCR, the amplification step, might favor shorter templates, equally in patients and controls. Across all four CD4+ subsets, people with type 1 diabetes showed modestly shorter TCRB CDR3s.

Of note for this clone: What it binds is unknown.

TCRB transcripts that were expressed got sequenced, as all of the isolated RNA had been reverse transcribed. TCRdb keeps only in-frame clones here, not all; method: immunoSEQ multiplex PCR. This sample has some 160,000 clones, with approximately 8.7% found just once. The TCR originated in a woman between 25 and 40 years old with type 1 diabetes. Sequencing was performed on central memory CD4+ T cells from blood.

The CDR3 spells CASSPNGGDEQFF. DNA for the CDR3: TGTGCCAGCTCACCAAACGGGGGTGATGAGCAGTTCTTC. This chain joins TRBV18 and TRBJ2-1; D perhaps matches TRBD2 (6 bases). The germline V gene encodes CDR1 KGHSH and CDR2 LQKENI. The CDR3 is 13 residues long. Trimming removed 2 bases from V and 8 bases from J, with 10 bases in between.